This T cell receptor (beta chain) originates from a study of blood T cell repertoires in COVID-19. The V gene's germline CDR1 is SGHTA and CDR2 FQGNSA. This CDR3 spans 16 amino acids. J gave up 0 bases and V 2 bases, and 4 bases lay outside the gene matches. Original processing notes: Reference gene primers were amplified, and this amplification served to estimate nucleated cell counts. Generated by immunoSEQ multiplex PCR, the TCRdb table keeps only in-frame clones and is missing some. V and J calls and clone size are those listed in that table; D and trimming were worked out from the DNA. The data hold about 62,000 clones, with roughly 80% observed a single time. In its sample, this clone was seen a few times.

The sequence was obtained from a woman between 50 and 59 years old with active or convalescent COVID-19. The specimen sequenced was peripheral blood. This chain uses TRBV7-2 with TRBJ2-7, with 10 bases identical to TRBD2. Here the CDR3 DNA reads TGTGCCAGCAGCTTACTAGCGGGAGAACCCTCCTACGAGCAGTACTTC. It encodes CASSLLAGEPSYEQYF.